This T cell receptor (beta chain) was recorded in a study of blood T cell repertoires in COVID-19. The CDR3 is 13 amino acids. Germline values: CDR1 SGHNT, CDR2 YENEEA. V was pared by 3 bases and J by 13 bases, with 16 bases between. Authors' methods: For nucleated cells, counts were estimated from reference gene primer amplification. Assay: immunoSEQ multiplex PCR; the TCRdb copy retains only in-frame clones and omits some. V, J and clone size are those of that table, while D and trimming were read from the DNA. Of approximately 98,000 clones listed, around 83% are singletons. Sequencing was performed on peripheral blood. This sequence joins TRBV11-3 and TRBJ2-1, with a possible D match to TRBD1 (6 bases). The sequence was collected from a woman between 70 and 85 years old with acute or convalescent COVID-19. This CDR3 reads CASSLDRQKTQFF. CDR3 DNA sequence: TGTGCCAGCAGCTTGGACAGACAGAAAACCCAGTTCTTC.